This entry lists 24 T cell receptor beta chains sequenced from one sample in a study of blood T cell repertoires in COVID-19. Clones were sequenced by immunoSEQ multiplex PCR, and TCRdb holds only the in-frame ones, with some missing. In the table there are 180,000 or so clones, 70% to 80% of which are singletons. The sequenced sample consisted of peripheral blood. The receptors stem from a woman in her fifties or sixties with active or convalescent COVID-19.

The V and J genes are TRBV19 and TRBJ1-1; tentative D call: TRBD1 (6 bases). The CDR3 loop spans 16 amino acids. CDR1 LNHDA and CDR2 SQIVND come from the germline V gene (reference sequence). The V end was cut by 7 bases, the J end by 4 bases, with 22 bases between. For the CDR3, the DNA is TGTGCCAGTAAGGTCAATCAGGGGTACGTCGGCACTGAAGCTTTCTTT. Its protein product is CASKVNQGYVGTEAFF.

The J gene is TRBJ1-5, the V gene TRBV4-2; 11 bases match TRBD1. Trimming removed 1 base from V and 0 bases from J; junction bases left unmatched: 5. The CDR3 contains 18 residues. Per germline, CDR1 LGHNA and CDR2 YNFKEQ. The CDR3 loop reads CASSQGTGGAYSNQPQHF. The DNA for the CDR3 is TGTGCCAGCAGCCAAGGGACAGGGGGCGCCTATAGCAATCAGCCCCAGCATTTT.

The rearrangement uses TRBV7-6 and TRBJ2-3; 10 bases line up with TRBD2. V trimming: 4 bases; J trimming: 3 bases; junction bases outside the gene matches: 7. From germline, CDR1 is SGHVS and CDR2 FNYEAQ. The CDR3 is made up of 16 amino acids. CDR3 nucleotide sequence: TGTGCCAGCAGCTCTTCTAGCGGGAGTCGGACAGATACGCAGTATTTT. Protein sequence: CASSSSSGSRTDTQYF.

This rearrangement joins TRBV7-8 to TRBJ2-1, with D possibly TRBD2 on 5 matching bases. From germline, CDR1 is SGHVS and CDR2 FQNEAQ. There are 14 residues in the CDR3. V was shortened by 1 base and J by 6 bases, with 10 bases between the two germline ends. CDR3 sequence reads: CASSLDRAANEQFF. The CDR3 nucleotides read TGTGCCAGCAGCTTAGACAGAGCGGCCAATGAGCAGTTCTTC.

This clone was observed a few times. The V and J genes are TRBV18 and TRBJ2-7; possibly TRBD2 for D (5 bases). In germline, CDR1 is KGHSH, CDR2 LQKENI. The CDR3 length is 17 residues. V shed 2 bases and J shed 2 bases, with 19 bases lying between them. The CDR3 spells CASSPGGAGRNPYEQYF. For the CDR3, the DNA is TGTGCCAGCTCACCAGGAGGTGCGGGTCGGAACCCCTACGAGCAGTACTTC.

This chain links TRBV19 with TRBJ1-1, with 9 bases aligning to TRBD1. Germline assignment: CDR1 LNHDA and CDR2 SQIVND (reference sequence). J lost 11 bases, V lost 4 bases, and 5 bases had no gene match. CDR3 size: 12 residues. CDR3: CASSTRDRVAFF. CDR3 DNA sequence: TGTGCCAGTAGTACCCGGGACAGGGTTGCTTTCTTT.

V usage is TRBV19 and J usage is TRBJ1-1, with D possibly being TRBD1 (5 bases). This CDR3 is built from 13 residues. With 1 base removed from V and 8 bases from J, the gap between germline ends came to 11 bases. Germline CDR1 LNHDA, CDR2 SQIVND (reference sequence). The CDR3 nucleotides are TGTGCCAGTAGTATAGCCAGGGTCGGGGAAGCTTTCTTT. It codes for CASSIARVGEAFF.

The J gene is TRBJ2-3, the V gene TRBV5-4; 7 bases map to TRBD2. The CDR3 spans 16 residues. CDR1 is SGHNT, CDR2 YYREEE, per germline (reference sequence). V lost 0 bases to trimming and J lost 5 bases; unmatched junction nucleotides: 9. The CDR3, as DNA: TGTGCCAGCAGCTTGGGACCTGCGGGAGAGTTAGATACGCAGTATTTT. It yields the protein CASSLGPAGELDTQYF.

Written as DNA, the CDR3 is TGTGCCACCGGGACACAGAACACTGAAGCTTTCTTT. Protein sequence: CATGTQNTEAFF. The chain employs TRBV15 and TRBJ1-1; D may be TRBD1 (6 bases). V lost 8 bases to trimming and J lost 1 base, with 8 bases between them. Germline CDR1 is LNHNV and CDR2 is YYDKDF (reference sequence). The CDR3 length is 12 residues.

This chain uses TRBV19 with TRBJ1-1; D perhaps matches TRBD1 (5 bases). The CDR3 totals 14 residues. Germline CDR1 is LNHDA and CDR2 is SQIVND (reference sequence). V dropped 4 bases and J dropped 0 bases, with 9 bases sitting between them. The CDR3 loop reads CASSTTAMNTEAFF. CDR3 nucleotide sequence: TGTGCCAGTAGTACGACAGCTATGAACACTGAAGCTTTCTTT.

This chain connects TRBV5-5 to TRBJ2-7; no clear D. CDR3 length: 16 amino acids. Germline V lookup: CDR1 SGHKS, CDR2 YYEKEE (reference sequence). Trimming shortened V by 0 bases and J by 3 bases, and 16 bases separated the two germline ends. Written as DNA, the CDR3 is TGTGCCAGCAGCTTGGCCTTTCGGGTTTCTTTCTACGAGCAGTACTTC. Protein: CASSLAFRVSFYEQYF.

The V call is TRBV30, the J call TRBJ1-2; TRBD1 matches at 7 bases. Germline loops: CDR1 GTSNPN, CDR2 SVGIG (reference sequence). The CDR3 runs to 14 residues. The V and J ends lost 0 bases and 4 bases, in that order; junction bases with no gene match: 5. The CDR3, as DNA: TGTGCCTGGAGTGTACTACCAGGGGGCTATGGCTACACCTTC. Protein sequence: CAWSVLPGGYGYTF.

V and J are TRBV7-8 and TRBJ1-1, with 8 bases fitting TRBD1. The CDR3 loop spans 15 amino acids. Unmatched junction bases numbered 7, after V lost 5 bases and J lost 2 bases. CDR1 is SGHVS, CDR2 FQNEAQ, per germline. The CDR3 coding sequence is TGTGCCAGCAGCCCACGGGACAGGAGAAACACTGAAGCTTTCTTT. This gives the protein CASSPRDRRNTEAFF. The full variable domain, with the rest looked up from reference TRBV7-8 and TRBJ1-1, is GAGVSQSPRYKVAKRGQDVALRCDPISGHVSLFWYQQALGQGPEFLTYFQNEAQLDKSGLPSDRFFAERPEGSVSTLKIQRTQQEDSAVYLCASSPRDRRNTEAFFGQGTRLTVV.

This clone has just a few counts. This rearrangement joins TRBV20-1 to TRBJ1-4; 8 bases match TRBD1. V shed 3 bases and J 8 bases; nucleotides not matched to a gene: 11. The CDR3 has 15 amino acids. Germline CDR1 DFQATT, CDR2 SNEGSKA (reference sequence). Here the CDR3 reads CSASLQGGPNEKLFF. Written as DNA, the CDR3 is TGCAGTGCTAGTTTACAGGGGGGGCCAAACGAAAAACTGTTTTTT.

The CDR3 is CASSYPGLLNTEAFF. The CDR3 coding sequence is TGTGCCAGCAGCTACCCGGGACTCCTGAACACTGAAGCTTTCTTT. The rearrangement links TRBV7-2 to TRBJ1-1, with D tentatively TRBD1 (5 bases). The CDR3 has 15 residues. Germline V gives CDR1 SGHTA, CDR2 FQGNSA. V was trimmed by 4 bases and J by 0 bases, leaving 12 bases between them.

This chain connects TRBV28 to TRBJ2-3; D unresolved. Trimming removed 2 bases at V and 2 bases at J, with 5 bases between. Per the germline V gene, CDR1 is MDHEN and CDR2 is SYDVKM. The CDR3 loop spans 13 amino acids. The CDR3 sequence is CASSLTDTDTQYF. CDR3 in DNA: TGTGCCAGCAGTTTAACTGACACAGATACGCAGTATTTT.

Only a few counts were recorded for this clone. This sequence joins TRBV6-2 or TRBV6-3 and TRBJ1-5; D is unresolved. Germline values: CDR1 MNHEY, CDR2 SVGEGT. The CDR3 runs to 12 residues. The ends were cut back, 6 bases at V and 9 bases at J, with 12 bases in the middle. This CDR3 reads CASSTSVRPQHF. The CDR3 bases are TGTGCCAGCAGCACCTCAGTCCGGCCCCAGCATTTT.

V gene TRBV7-6 combines with J gene TRBJ1-6, with a weak D call TRBD1 (6 bases). Trimming left V 1 base short and J 5 bases short, with 18 bases between. Germline V gene data show CDR1 as SGHVS and CDR2 as FNYEAQ. The CDR3 length is 18 residues. As DNA, the CDR3 is TGTGCCAGCAGCTTAGGGGCTCAGACGGCAGGGGATAATTCACCCCTCCACTTT. This translates into CASSLGAQTAGDNSPLHF. The whole variable domain, remainder taken from reference TRBV7-6 and TRBJ1-6, is GAGVSQSPRYKVTKRGQDVALRCDPISGHVSLYWYRQALGQGPEFLTYFNYEAQQDKSGLPNDRFSAERPEGSISTLTIQRTEQRDSAMYRCASSLGAQTAGDNSPLHFGNGTRLTVT.

The chain uses TRBV4-3 and TRBJ2-1; 14 positions match TRBD2. V trimming: 0 bases; J trimming: 6 bases; junction bases outside the gene matches: 7. Per the germline V gene, CDR1 is LGHNA and CDR2 is YSLEER. The CDR3 sequence is 18 residues long. CDR3 protein: CASSQEPRGLAGANEQFF. The CDR3, as DNA: TGCGCCAGCAGCCAAGAGCCTCGGGGACTAGCGGGAGCCAATGAGCAGTTCTTC.

The chain joins TRBV27 to TRBJ2-3; no clear D. V was clipped by 3 bases and J by 5 bases, with 6 bases between them. This CDR3 is built from 12 residues. The V gene's germline CDR1 is MNHEY and CDR2 SMNVEV (reference sequence). CDR3 loop: CASSFNRDTQYF. The CDR3 coding sequence is TGTGCCAGCAGTTTCAATAGAGATACGCAGTATTTT.

V and J are TRBV5-6 and TRBJ2-7; 12 nucleotides match TRBD2. The CDR3 is 15 amino acids. Germline V gives CDR1 SGHDT, CDR2 YYEEEE. V was clipped by 1 base and J by 6 bases; unmatched bases: 5. In DNA form, the CDR3 reads TGTGCCAGCAGCTTGCGGCTAGCGGGGGGGCCCGAGCAGTACTTC. Translated: CASSLRLAGGPEQYF.

The genes are TRBV28 and TRBJ2-7; 8 bases line up with TRBD2. J gave up 6 bases and V 5 bases, and 6 bases lay outside the gene matches. From germline, CDR1 is MDHEN and CDR2 SYDVKM. The CDR3 runs 13 residues. CDR3 coding DNA: TGTGCCAGCAGTCACGGGAGGGCCGGCGAGCAGTACTTC. The encoded protein is CASSHGRAGEQYF.

The chain links TRBV24-1 to TRBJ2-1; D might be TRBD2 (6 bases). V was cut by 1 base and J by 9 bases, with 12 bases left in between. The length of the CDR3 is 14 residues. The germline CDR1 and CDR2 sequences are KGHDR and SFDVKD. The CDR3 DNA reads TGTGCCACCAGTGATTTTTCCGGGAGAGGTGAGCAGTTCTTC. Its protein is CATSDFSGRGEQFF.

The chain carries TRBV7-2 and TRBJ2-1; no reliable D call. Germline V gene lookup returns CDR1 SGHTA and CDR2 FQGNSA. V was pared by 1 base and J by 7 bases, with 14 bases between. The CDR3 totals 15 residues. The CDR3: CASSLDPLLVNEQFF. The CDR3 DNA reads as TGTGCCAGCAGCTTAGACCCCCTCCTAGTGAATGAGCAGTTCTTC.